This entry lists 9 T cell receptor beta chains sequenced from one sample in a study of blood T cells in healthy people across ages. A J-beta primer mix and a sample-barcoded 5' primer were used in a second PCR of about 7 to 11 cycles. One entry per CDR3 protein results from TCRdb running MiXCR on the 5' RACE reads. The profile shows about 970,000 distinct CDR3 sequences, roughly half of them singletons. The sequencing input was blood. Receptors were obtained from a woman aged 60-70 years in good health.

This chain uses TRBV20-1 with TRBJ2-7, with D possibly being TRBD2 (5 bases). This CDR3 contains 15 residues. The germline gives CDR1 DFQATT, CDR2 SNEGSKA (reference sequence). V lost 7 bases and J lost 3, with 22 bases in between. CDR3 nucleotide sequence: TGCAGTGATAGCTCCCTGGGGAGCGGCCGCTACGAGCAGTACTTC. This sequence encodes CSDSSLGSGRYEQYF.

The chain carries TRBV28 and TRBJ2-7, with a weak D call TRBD2 (6 bases). There are 15 residues in the CDR3. Germline V gives CDR1 MDHEN, CDR2 SYDVKM. The germline V and J ends were trimmed by 7 bases and 3 bases, with 19 bases remaining between them. Here the CDR3 DNA reads TGTGCCAGCAATACCTACGGGGGATCAATCTACGAGCAGTACTTC. Residues: CASNTYGGSIYEQYF.

V is TRBV7-8 and J is TRBJ1-2; tentatively, D is TRBD1 (6 bases). The CDR3 covers 13 residues. The ends were cut back, 6 bases at V and 2 bases at J, with 10 bases in the middle. CDR1 and CDR2 (germline): SGHVS, FQNEAQ. The CDR3 bases are TGTGCCAGCAGACTGGACAGCAACTATGGCTACACCTTC. Amino acids: CASRLDSNYGYTF. The variable domain in full, with the rest retrieved from reference TRBV7-8 and TRBJ1-2, is GAGVSQSPRYKVAKRGQDVALRCDPISGHVSLFWYQQALGQGPEFLTYFQNEAQLDKSGLPSDRFFAERPEGSVSTLKIQRTQQEDSAVYLCASRLDSNYGYTFGSGTRLTVV.

The V call is TRBV6-6, the J call TRBJ2-1; no clear D. Germline V lookup: CDR1 MNHNY, CDR2 SVGAGI (reference sequence). This CDR3 contains 14 residues. Trimming left V 4 bases short and J 4 bases short, with 11 bases between. CDR3 sequence (DNA): TGTGCCAGCAGTTTCGTAAGCGTATACAATGAGCAGTTCTTC. It translates to CASSFVSVYNEQFF.

The V gene is TRBV12-3 or TRBV12-4, the J gene TRBJ2-5; 13 bases map to TRBD2. Losses at the gene ends were 2 bases for V and 3 bases for J; bases not matched to a gene: 3. The CDR3 is made up of 16 amino acids. The CDR3 sequence is CASSLTGLAGEETQYF. In nucleotides, the CDR3 is TGTGCCAGCAGTTTAACCGGACTAGCGGGAGAAGAGACCCAGTACTTC.

This sequence joins TRBV5-1 and TRBJ2-1; 9 positions match TRBD1. V was clipped by 7 bases and J by 2 bases; unmatched bases: 4. The V gene's germline CDR1 is SGHRS and CDR2 YFSETQ. The CDR3 spans 14 residues. The DNA for the CDR3 is TGCGCCAGCGGCCGGACAGGGGCCTACAATGAGCAGTTCTTC. Translating gives CASGRTGAYNEQFF.

V gene TRBV3-1 combines with J gene TRBJ2-5, with unresolved D. V was clipped by 0 bases and J by 2 bases, with 10 bases between them. The CDR3 is 15 amino acids. Germline assignment: CDR1 LGHDT and CDR2 YNNKEL (reference sequence). The CDR3 sequence: CASSQDMGQQETQYF. DNA for the CDR3: TGTGCCAGCAGCCAAGATATGGGTCAGCAAGAGACCCAGTACTTC.

The rearrangement joins TRBV5-1 to TRBJ2-5; D might be TRBD1 (5 bases). From germline, CDR1 is SGHRS and CDR2 YFSETQ. This CDR3 region has 14 residues. V lost 2 bases and J 1 base, leaving 9 bases between the germline ends. DNA for the CDR3: TGCGCCAGCAGCTTTATGACAGCCCAAGAGACCCAGTACTTC. It is translated as CASSFMTAQETQYF. Full variable domain (rest looked up from reference TRBV5-1 and TRBJ2-5): KAGVTQTPRYLIKTRGQQVTLSCSPISGHRSVSWYQQTPGQGLQFLFEYFSETQRNKGNFPGRFSGRQFSNSRSEMNVSTLELGDSALYLCASSFMTAQETQYFGPGTRLLVL.

The chain has TRBV18 and TRBJ2-7; 9 nucleotides agree with TRBD2. Germline V gene sequence: CDR1 KGHSH, CDR2 LQKENI. The CDR3 runs 15 residues. V was clipped by 2 bases and J by 6 bases; unmatched bases: 8. The CDR3 here is CASSPSAGGLFEQYF. CDR3 nucleotide sequence: TGTGCCAGCTCACCATCCGCGGGAGGGCTCTTCGAGCAGTACTTC. The variable domain in full, with the rest retrieved from reference TRBV18 and TRBJ2-7, is NAGVMQNPRHLVRRRGQEARLRCSPMKGHSHVYWYRQLPEEGLKFMVYLQKENIIDESGMPKERFSAEFPKEGPSILRIQQVVRGDSAAYFCASSPSAGGLFEQYFGPGTRLTVT.